This T cell receptor (beta chain) is from a study of shared clonotypes between healthy human individuals. Points on this clone: Its antigen is not identified. One base away lies a much larger clone, so this may be a sequencing read error.

This CDR3 has 16 amino acids. The V gene's germline CDR1 is MGHRA and CDR2 YSYEKL. General study points: Larger richness was generally estimated for naive than memory subsets.

Naive CD45RA+ and memory CD45RA-negative subsets were split from CD4+ cells. Sorted-subset replicate PCRs used 150 to 200 ng DNA, tens of thousands of T cell genomes. Clones were sequenced by immunoSEQ multiplex PCR, and TCRdb holds only the in-frame ones, with some missing. The sample lists over 2 million clones, roughly 94% occurring once. This TCR was sampled from a man aged 18-30 years in good health. The J gene is TRBJ2-2, the V gene TRBV4-1, with a tentative D call TRBD2 (5 bases). The sample taken for sequencing was naive CD4+ T cells sorted from blood. As to subset: CD45RA+ positively selected. The CDR3 region is CASSQVLGYDTEELFF. In DNA, the CDR3 is TGCGCCAGCAGCCAAGTACTAGGTTACGACACCGAGGAGCTGTTTTTT.